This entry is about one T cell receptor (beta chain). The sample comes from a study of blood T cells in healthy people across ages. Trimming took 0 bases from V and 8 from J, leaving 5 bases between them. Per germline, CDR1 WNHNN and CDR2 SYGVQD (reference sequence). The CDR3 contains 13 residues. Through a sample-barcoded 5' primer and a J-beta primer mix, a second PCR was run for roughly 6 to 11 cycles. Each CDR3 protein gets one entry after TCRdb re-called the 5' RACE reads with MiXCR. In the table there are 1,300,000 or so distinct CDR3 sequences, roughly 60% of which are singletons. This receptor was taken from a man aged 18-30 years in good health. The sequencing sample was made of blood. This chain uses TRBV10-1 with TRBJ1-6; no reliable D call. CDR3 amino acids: CASSESSYSPLHF. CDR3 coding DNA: TGCGCCAGCAGTGAGTCATCGTATTCACCCCTCCACTTT.